The text below deals with one T cell receptor (beta chain). The V and J ends lost 5 bases and 5 bases, in that order; junction bases with no gene match: 21. CDR3 length: 20 residues. Germline V gene lookup returns CDR1 MNHEY and CDR2 SMNVEV (reference sequence). The data originate from a study of blood T cell repertoires in COVID-19. Some clones are missing from TCRdb's copy, which holds only in-frame ones; the method was immunoSEQ multiplex PCR. The sample records 300,000 to 400,000 clones, over 80% being singletons. This sequence originates from a woman between 50 and 59 years old with COVID-19, enrolled during active disease. The sequencing sample was made of peripheral blood. This chain joins TRBV27 and TRBJ2-2, with 9 bases fitting TRBD1. Here the CDR3 reads CASSHRGQGISISWTGELFF. The CDR3 nucleotides read TGTGCCAGCAGTCACCGTGGACAGGGGATAAGCATATCATGGACCGGGGAGCTGTTTTTT.